Below are 14 T cell receptor beta chains sequenced from a single sample in a study of low-dose radiotherapy and immunotherapy resistance in tumors. Gene-specific TRAV and TRBV primers were used for first-strand cDNA, covering alpha and beta chains. TCR amplification ran roughly 20 PCR cycles using constant-region and V-primer adapter primers. TCRdb processed the reads anew with MiXCR; each CDR3 protein has one entry. The profile shows around 80,000 distinct CDR3 sequences, 17% of them singletons. Time point defined: after trial treatment. The treatment here: LDRT plus nivolumab, ipilimumab, low-dose cyclophosphamide and aspirin (RACIN trial). The sequencing used PBMCs, collected after low-dose radiotherapy plus immunotherapy. These receptors were taken from a male donor with prostate cancer.

This clonotype was observed at least ten times. The chain couples TRBV7-9 to TRBJ1-1; D is unclear. Germline loops: CDR1 SEHNR, CDR2 FQNEAQ (reference sequence). Trimming removed 5 bases at V and 1 base at J, with 14 bases between. The CDR3 is 15 residues long. CDR3 DNA: TGTGCCAGCAGCCTTATCGACACACCGAACACTGAAGCTTTCTTT. As protein: CASSLIDTPNTEAFF.

This clonotype was seen at least ten times. The chain links TRBV6-6 to TRBJ2-7, with D possibly TRBD2 on 5 matching bases. CDR1 and CDR2 (germline): MNHNY, SVGAGI (reference sequence). V lost 7 bases and J 7 bases, leaving 20 bases between the germline ends. The CDR3 has 14 amino acids. CDR3 protein: CASMTRTDSGEQYF. The CDR3 nucleotides are TGTGCCAGCATGACCCGGACTGACTCGGGGGAGCAGTACTTC.

This sequence joins TRBV21-1 and TRBJ2-7; the D call of TRBD1 is as the table states it, not checked on the DNA. TRBV21-1 is flagged as a pseudogene. CDR3 length: 17 residues. The chain's CDR3 is CASSKDLTTESSYEQYF. CDR3 nucleotide sequence: TGTGCCAGCAGCAAGGACCTGACGACAGAGAGCTCCTACGAGCAGTACTTC.

Remarks on this clonotype: This CDR3 fails to terminate in the conserved phenylalanine or tryptophan, so it likely reflects a read error. The limits of the CDR3 on the DNA are not certain, so only TCRdb's listed CDR3 is given. This sequence joins TRBV28 and TRBJ2-5; the D call of TRBD2 is as the table states it, not checked on the DNA. The CDR3 sequence runs 11 residues, both termini included. Looked up from germline, CDR1 is MDHEN and CDR2 is SYDVKM. CDR3: CASSPYQPPHV.

The sample holds many counts of this clonotype. The chain has TRBV4-3 and TRBJ2-1; 10 bases are shared with TRBD2. CDR3 length equals 18 residues. Trimming cost V 3 bases and J 5 bases; bases outside gene matches: 13. Germline V lookup: CDR1 LGHNA, CDR2 YSLEER. Written as DNA, the CDR3 is TGCGCCAGCAGCCACGTGCTAGCGGGAGTGGGAAAGGACAATGAGCAGTTCTTC. Translation gives CASSHVLAGVGKDNEQFF.

This clonotype has ten or more counts. This chain joins TRBV21-1 and TRBJ2-1; TRBD2, the D gene given by the table, was not confirmed from the DNA. TRBV21-1 is designated a pseudogene. The CDR3 is 19 amino acids. The CDR3 sequence is CASRRGTLAGGRLYNEQFF. The CDR3 bases are TGTGCCAGCAGGAGGGGGACCCTAGCGGGGGGCCGTCTCTACAATGAGCAGTTCTTC.

This clonotype was recorded many times. The rearrangement joins TRBV25-1 to TRBJ1-1; no clear D. In germline, CDR1 is MGHDK, CDR2 SYGVNS. This CDR3 has 12 amino acids. Trimming removed 8 bases from V and 3 bases from J, with 10 bases in between. The CDR3 DNA reads TGTGCCAGCGGAGTGAGAGACACTGAAGCTTTCTTT. Amino acids: CASGVRDTEAFF.

This clonotype was seen many times. The rearrangement uses TRBV7-2 and TRBJ2-5; 10 nucleotides align to TRBD2. The CDR3 runs to 18 residues. CDR1 is SGHTA, CDR2 FQGNSA, per germline. V was pared by 2 bases and J by 7 bases, with 16 bases of the junction left unmatched. The CDR3 spells CASSLRSPSGSSGGTQYF. The CDR3 DNA sequence: TGTGCCAGCAGCTTAAGGTCTCCTAGCGGGAGCTCCGGGGGGACCCAGTACTTC.

As to this clonotype: The germline gene is not matched at one end of the junction; a read error may be the cause. V usage is TRBV27 and J usage is TRBJ1-1; 10 positions agree with TRBD1. This CDR3 has 17 amino acids. From germline, CDR1 is MNHEY and CDR2 SMNVEV (reference sequence). The CDR3 loop reads CASRLSGTGAMNTEAFF. CDR3 bases: TGTGCCAGCAGATTATCCGGGACAGGGGCTATGAACACTGAAGCTTTCTTT.

This clonotype was found many times. This rearrangement joins TRBV7-2 to TRBJ2-7; D is possibly TRBD2 (5 bases). This CDR3 contains 15 residues. V lost 1 base to trimming and J lost 2 bases, with 12 bases between them. Germline lookup yields CDR1 SGHTA and CDR2 FQGNSA. The CDR3 is CASSLGGAPAYEQYF. In DNA, the CDR3 is TGTGCCAGCAGCTTAGGGGGAGCACCGGCCTACGAGCAGTACTTC.

This clonotype has a handful of counts. This sequence joins TRBV9 and TRBJ2-2; D gene unclear. Between the trimmed V and J ends, which lost 2 bases and 7 bases, there was a span of 6 bases. The CDR3 is 12 amino acids. The germline CDR1 and CDR2 sequences are SGDLS and YYNGEE. DNA for the CDR3: TGTGCCAGCAGCGTGGTCGACGGGGAGCTGTTTTTT. Translated, it gives CASSVVDGELFF. The whole variable domain, filled in from reference TRBV9 and TRBJ2-2, reads DSGVTQTPKHLITATGQRVTLRCSPRSGDLSVYWYQQSLDQGLQFLIQYYNGEERAKGNILERFSAQQFPDLHSELNLSSLELGDSALYFCASSVVDGELFFGEGSRLTVL.

This clonotype was recorded at least ten times. An end of the junction does not agree with germline; a read error may underlie this. The J gene is TRBJ2-7, the V gene TRBV4-1; 12 bases fit TRBD2. The CDR3 extends over 14 amino acids. Germline V gives CDR1 MGHRA, CDR2 YSYEKL. The CDR3: CASRRLAGAYEQYF. Here the CDR3 DNA reads TGTGCCAGCAGAAGACTAGCGGGGGCCTACGAGCAGTACTTC.

This clonotype was seen repeatedly, ten times or more. The V and J genes are TRBV6-2 or TRBV6-3 and TRBJ2-1; 10 nucleotides match TRBD2. There are 14 residues in the CDR3. V dropped 6 bases and J dropped 12; count of bases not matched to a gene: 11. Germline values: CDR1 MNHEY, CDR2 SVGEGT. For the CDR3, the DNA is TGTGCCAGCAGCCGATCTAGCGGGGGCTTTGGGCAGTTCTTC. Residues: CASSRSSGGFGQFF.

This clonotype has at least ten counts. This chain connects TRBV5-1 to TRBJ2-5; D is ambiguous. V gave up 1 base and J gave up 0 bases, with 4 bases separating them. Germline V CDR1 and CDR2: SGHRS, YFSETQ. The CDR3 is 13 amino acids. CDR3 region: CASSLNNQETQYF. The CDR3 bases are TGCGCCAGCAGCTTGAATAACCAAGAGACCCAGTACTTC.